This T cell receptor beta chain was recovered during a study of blood T cell repertoires in COVID-19. Study details: The analysed material was cDNA or gDNA that came from T cells, B-cell-depleted T cells, or PBMCs.

The germline gives CDR1 SGHTA, CDR2 FQGTGA. V lost 8 bases to trimming and J lost 9 bases, with 20 bases between them. The CDR3 sequence is 14 residues long. Libraries were prepared by immunoSEQ multiplex PCR; TCRdb keeps only in-frame clonotypes and omits some of them. Seen here are roughly 25,000 clones, over 75% observed once, and the top ten hold approximately 21%. Sequencing used peripheral blood. The chain joins TRBV7-3 to TRBJ2-1; D is undetermined. The receptor was derived from a man aged 65 to 79 in a cohort sampled during active COVID-19. CDR3 in amino acids: CASGPVNRPGEQFF. CDR3 DNA: TGTGCCAGCGGGCCCGTGAACCGTCCCGGTGAGCAGTTCTTC.